Each of the 20 T cell receptor beta chains below was sequenced from the same sample in a study of radiation and T cells in renal cell carcinoma (TCRdb year 2020). The time point tag for this specimen amounts to: blood 4 weeks post-SBRT, at nephrectomy. In light of the paper, this sample's treatment or condition label describes: 15 Gy SBRT to primary tumor, nephrectomy 4 weeks later. Library construction relied on the immunoSEQ multiplex PCR assay. Entries here come from immuneACCESS through TCRdb and include only in-frame sequences with V and J called. Some clones fail to appear in such tables; in the studies checked, an unresolved V gene covers under half of the shortfall, and the cause of the remainder is unknown. The sample records 150,000 to 200,000 clones, around 89% of which are singletons. The biggest ten clones account for about 11% of the sample. The sample consisted of blood, taken from a patient whose treatment included radiotherapy and nephrectomy. The receptors shown here come from a woman in her forties or fifties with renal cell carcinoma.

This sequence joins TRBV6-6 and TRBJ2-3; D unclear. The length of the CDR3 is 13 residues. CDR1 and CDR2 from the germline V gene are MNHNY and SVGAGI (reference sequence). V was trimmed by 2 bases and J by 2 bases, leaving 5 bases between them. The CDR3 loop reads CASSYDNTDTQYF. DNA for the CDR3: TGTGCCAGCAGTTACGACAACACAGATACGCAGTATTTT.

The chain uses TRBV29-1 and TRBJ2-1, with a tentative D call TRBD2 (5 bases). CDR1 SQVTM and CDR2 ANQGSEA come from the germline V gene. V shed 3 bases and J shed 8 bases, with 11 bases lying between them. This CDR3 comprises 12 residues. The CDR3 DNA is TGCAGCGTTGAGGGAGCGGTGGATGAGCAGTTCTTC. It codes for CSVEGAVDEQFF.

The chain joins TRBV6-1 to TRBJ1-4, with 8 nucleotides matching TRBD1. Germline CDR1 MNHNS, CDR2 SASEGT. V shed 2 bases and J 6 bases; nucleotides not matched to a gene: 5. The CDR3 totals 15 residues. CDR3 coding DNA: TGTGCCAGCAGTGAACTCCAGGGGGCGGATGAAAAACTGTTTTTT. This codes for CASSELQGADEKLFF.

The chain couples TRBV7-3 to TRBJ2-1; 7 nucleotides align to TRBD2. Germline CDR1 is SGHTA and CDR2 is FQGTGA. The V gene end was trimmed by 5 bases and the J gene end by 2 bases; junction bases not matched to a gene: 6. The CDR3 sequence is 15 residues long. CDR3 nucleotide sequence: TGTGCCAGCAGCCAAGCTAGCGGAACCTACAATGAGCAGTTCTTC. This gives the protein CASSQASGTYNEQFF.

The chain joins TRBV25-1 to TRBJ2-7; D possibly uses TRBD1 or TRBD2 (5 bases each). Trimming removed 3 bases at V and 3 bases at J, with 12 bases between. This CDR3 comprises 14 residues. Looked up from germline, CDR1 is MGHDK and CDR2 is SYGVNS. The CDR3 is CASSDTQGVYEQYF. The CDR3 DNA follows: TGTGCCAGCAGTGATACGCAGGGAGTCTACGAGCAGTACTTC.

The chain combines TRBV15 with TRBJ1-1; 8 nucleotides align to TRBD1. CDR3 size: 15 residues. The germline V gene has CDR1 LNHNV and CDR2 YYDKDF (reference sequence). Unmatched junction bases numbered 13, after V lost 6 bases and J lost 7 bases. The CDR3 is CATSPVVPGQGEAFF. The CDR3 coding sequence is TGTGCCACCAGTCCCGTGGTTCCCGGACAGGGTGAAGCTTTCTTT.

V usage is TRBV29-1 and J usage is TRBJ1-1; D is unclear. V lost 6 bases, J lost 6 bases, and 11 bases lay in between. Germline-derived CDR1 and CDR2 are SQVTM and ANQGSEA. The CDR3 contains 11 residues. The CDR3 sequence: CSVLQDSEAFF. CDR3 DNA sequence: TGCAGCGTCCTTCAGGACTCTGAAGCTTTCTTT.

The count of this clone is one. This chain links TRBV5-1 with TRBJ2-2; TRBD2 aligns across 10 bases. Germline loops: CDR1 SGHRS, CDR2 YFSETQ. V lost 0 bases, J lost 4 bases, and 3 bases stayed unmatched. The CDR3 has 16 residues. CDR3 sequence reads: CASSLASSGGTGELFF. The DNA for the CDR3 is TGCGCCAGCAGCTTGGCCTCTAGCGGGGGCACCGGGGAGCTGTTTTTT.

This clone was observed once. The chain recombines TRBV6-6 with TRBJ2-7; the D gene is possibly TRBD2 (5 bases). CDR1 MNHNY and CDR2 SVGAGI come from the germline V gene (reference sequence). This CDR3 comprises 12 residues. The ends were cut back, 9 bases at V and 2 bases at J, with 11 bases in the middle. The CDR3 nucleotides are TGTGCCAGTAAGGGAGCTGCCTACGAGCAGTACTTC. Its translation is CASKGAAYEQYF.

Only a few counts were recorded for this clone. The chain joins TRBV29-1 to TRBJ1-1; maybe TRBD1 (5 bases). V was cut by 5 bases and J by 2 bases, with 12 bases left in between. This CDR3 has 13 amino acids. CDR1 is SQVTM, CDR2 ANQGSEA, per germline. The CDR3 region has the DNA TGCAGCGTTTCTTCTGGGGCTAACACTGAAGCTTTCTTT. It codes for CSVSSGANTEAFF.

This chain's CDR3 is CASSLRGFNEQYF. The DNA for the CDR3 is TGTGCCAGCAGCTTGAGAGGGTTCAACGAGCAGTACTTC. The chain recombines TRBV7-6 with TRBJ2-7, with D perhaps TRBD2 (5 bases). From germline, CDR1 is SGHVS and CDR2 FNYEAQ. The ends were cut back, 3 bases at V and 5 bases at J, with 11 bases in the middle. The length of the CDR3 is 13 residues.

Comments on this clone: The junction shows a germline mismatch at one end, possibly a read error. The V call is TRBV7-7, the J call TRBJ2-3; D is perhaps TRBD2 (6 bases). Germline V gene data show CDR1 as SSHAT and CDR2 as FNYEAQ (reference sequence). The CDR3 sequence is 14 residues long. CDR3 protein: CASSLAEGTDTQYF. DNA of the CDR3: TGTGCTAGCAGCTTAGCGGAGGGAACAGATACGCAGTATTTT.

This chain links TRBV19 with TRBJ1-2; D is undetermined. This CDR3 is 15 amino acids long. Germline CDR1 is LNHDA and CDR2 is SQIVND (reference sequence). The germline V and J ends were trimmed by 5 bases and 2 bases, with 15 bases remaining between them. The CDR3 nucleotides are TGTGCCAGTAGTCCTTATTGGACGGAAAACTATGGCTACACCTTC. This encodes CASSPYWTENYGYTF.

The genes are TRBV5-1 and TRBJ1-2, with D unresolved. Germline loops: CDR1 SGHRS, CDR2 YFSETQ. The V end was cut by 4 bases, the J end by 3 bases, with 16 bases between. The CDR3 is 15 amino acids. The CDR3 DNA is TGCGCCAGCAGCCCTCTTGGCCTGCTGGACTATGGCTACACCTTC. It encodes CASSPLGLLDYGYTF. Full variable domain (missing parts from reference TRBV5-1 and TRBJ1-2): KAGVTQTPRYLIKTRGQQVTLSCSPISGHRSVSWYQQTPGQGLQFLFEYFSETQRNKGNFPGRFSGRQFSNSRSEMNVSTLELGDSALYLCASSPLGLLDYGYTFGSGTRLTVV.

The sample holds one count of this clone. The chain couples TRBV7-3 to TRBJ2-2, with a weak D call TRBD1 (7 bases). Germline V gives CDR1 SGHTA, CDR2 FQGTGA. The CDR3 consists of 19 residues. V was clipped by 3 bases and J by 6 bases, with 26 bases between them. The CDR3 sequence is CASSLGQLRRLGGAGELFF. CDR3 nucleotide sequence: TGTGCCAGCAGCTTGGGACAGCTTCGCAGACTAGGCGGTGCCGGGGAGCTGTTTTTT.

The chain combines TRBV6-5 with TRBJ2-7; 9 bases are a match to TRBD1. With 4 bases clipped from V and 5 bases from J, the junction kept 9 bases outside the gene matches. The CDR3 sequence is 15 residues long. Germline loops: CDR1 MNHEY, CDR2 SVGAGI. The CDR3 nucleotides are TGTGCCAGCAGTTCCCCCAGGACAGGGGCCAACGAGCAGTACTTC. It yields the protein CASSSPRTGANEQYF.

This clone has only a few counts. The chain uses TRBV4-2 and TRBJ1-5; the D is unclear. Germline V lookup: CDR1 LGHNA, CDR2 YNFKEQ. The CDR3 is 17 residues long. Trimming removed 3 bases from V and 0 bases from J, with 15 bases in between. CDR3 nucleotides: TGTGCCAGCAGCCAGTCCGCTCAGGTGTTTAGCAATCAGCCCCAGCATTTT. Amino acid sequence: CASSQSAQVFSNQPQHF.

J is TRBJ2-6 and V is TRBV13, with D hard to call. This CDR3 is built from 15 residues. From germline, CDR1 is PRHDT and CDR2 FYEKMQ (reference sequence). V dropped 2 bases and J dropped 3 bases, with 8 bases sitting between them. CDR3 region: CASSLRGVGANVLTF. For the CDR3, the DNA is TGTGCCAGCAGCTTACGTGGGGTTGGGGCCAACGTCCTGACTTTC.

CDR3 nucleotide sequence: TGTGCCAGCAGCGCAGGGACAGGGGAAGGTCAGCCCCAGCATTTT. Residues: CASSAGTGEGQPQHF. This sequence joins TRBV5-8 and TRBJ1-5; 10 bases match TRBD1. The V and J ends lost 4 bases and 6 bases, in that order; junction bases with no gene match: 7. The CDR3 length is 15 residues. CDR1 and CDR2 (germline): SGHTS, YDEGEE.

The chain uses TRBV6-4 and TRBJ1-5, with 7 bases that match TRBD1. Trimming removed 5 bases from V and 5 bases from J; junction bases left unmatched: 9. The CDR3 has 15 amino acids. The germline V gene encodes CDR1 MRHNA and CDR2 SNTAGT. The CDR3 is CASSIEGGGDQPQHF. The DNA for the CDR3 is TGTGCCAGCAGTATTGAGGGAGGGGGCGATCAGCCCCAGCATTTT.